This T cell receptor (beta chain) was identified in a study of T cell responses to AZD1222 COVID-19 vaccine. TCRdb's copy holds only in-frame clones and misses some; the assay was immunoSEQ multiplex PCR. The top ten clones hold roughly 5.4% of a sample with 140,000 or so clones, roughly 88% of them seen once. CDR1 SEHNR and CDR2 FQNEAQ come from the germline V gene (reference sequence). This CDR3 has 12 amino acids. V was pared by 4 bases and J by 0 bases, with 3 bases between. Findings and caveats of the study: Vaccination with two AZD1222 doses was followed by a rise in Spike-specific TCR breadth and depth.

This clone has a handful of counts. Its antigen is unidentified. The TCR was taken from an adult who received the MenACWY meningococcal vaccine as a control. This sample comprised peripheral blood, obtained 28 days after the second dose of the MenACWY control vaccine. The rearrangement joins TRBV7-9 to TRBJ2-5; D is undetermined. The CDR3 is CASSWYQETQYF. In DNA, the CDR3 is TGTGCCAGCAGCTGGTACCAAGAGACCCAGTACTTC. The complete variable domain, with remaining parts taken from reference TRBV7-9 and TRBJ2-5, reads DTGVSQNPRHKITKRGQNVTFRCDPISEHNRLYWYRQTLGQGPEFLTYFQNEAQLEKSRLLSDRFSAERPKGSFSTLEIQRTEQGDSAMYLCASSWYQETQYFGPGTRLLVL.